This is a list of T cell receptor beta chains from one sample in a study of OX40 agonist ivuxolimab in advanced cancers. The protocol was immunoSEQ multiplex PCR, while the TCRdb copy is restricted to in-frame clones and leaves out a portion. The repertoire has fewer than 90,000 clones, over 90% of them found once; the top ten carry 5.5% to 7%. The source was CD4+ or CD8+ T cells sorted from blood, collected in a trial of the OX40 agonist ivuxolimab. These receptors all stem from an adult with an advanced solid tumor such as melanoma, head and neck, liver or kidney cancer. The CDR3 runs from the conserved cysteine through the conserved F or W. The listing skips clone size in some rows; elsewhere it reads once, few, many or a size class.

cdr3_length clone_size v_call cdr3_aa
14 - TRBV27 CASSFSGKYNEQFF
13 - TRBV19 CASTPDRSYGYTF
16 - TRBV4-1 CASSQVNRARNYGYTF
15 - TRBV7-8 CASSSLPGQSNEQFF
14 - TRBV7-8 CASSSRGKGNTIYF
13 - TRBV15 CATSREGSNEQFF
16 - TRBV11-2 CASSPWTSGGEETQYF
18 - TRBV4-1 CASSPFPNQGQRNTEAFF
15 - TRBV4-2 CASSQMIHRGETQYF
13 - TRBV5-1 CASSLRSNSPLHF
16 - TRBV12-5 CASGLPGQTSTDTQYF
13 - TRBV6-5 CASSVAGAGELFF
12 - TRBV9 CASSQGAHGYTF
15 - TRBV6-1 CASSESSWGAAEAFF
17 large TRBV4-3 CASSQVSGTGANSPLHF
16 - TRBV6-6 CASRRTGVENTGELFF
15 - TRBV5-8 CASNPLGGEITEAFF
21 - TRBV12-2 CASRLRKLAGGYPTTEYEQYF
12 - TRBV2 CASRNRGNTIYF
13 - TRBV4-2 CASSQGSSYEQYF
14 once TRBV6-6 CASSPIRPNYGYTF
15 - TRBV30 CAWSQTGSSYNEQFF
14 - TRBV11-2 CATISGGNTGELFF
17 - TRBV2 CATPGGPSGENTDTQYF
14 - TRBV25-1 CASSEADRDTEAFF
14 - TRBV6-1 CASSDLGENTEAFF
14 - TRBV6-5 CASSSKSWSTEAFF
13 - TRBV19 CASSERGRDEQYF
14 once TRBV9 CASSPHRENTEAFF
15 - TRBV5-6 CASSLGGVHNQPQHF
17 - TRBV5-1 CASSSAGAGRTYTEAFF
14 - TRBV11-2 CASSLGRGAETQYF
15 - TRBV27 CASSVGTGWDQPQHF
14 - TRBV29-1 CSVVTRDTNYGYTF
13 - TRBV27 CASSSTGGTEAFF
15 - TRBV30 CAWSEDVHSGNTIYF
14 - TRBV5-1 CASSWYRASYEQYF
15 - TRBV6-5 CASSYSSGVYNEQFF
15 - TRBV4-1 CASRRGPADTGELFF
18 - TRBV2 CASSDPGSGSSSYNEQFF
17 - TRBV5-1 CASSLNTPVATNEKLFF